These 7 T cell receptor beta chains originate from one sample sequenced in a study of blood T cell repertoires in COVID-19. Clones were read by immunoSEQ multiplex PCR, and TCRdb kept only the in-frame ones, dropping some. This table has about 40,000 clones, roughly 80% appearing once. Input material: peripheral blood. All receptors come from an older woman with acute or convalescent COVID-19.

The gene calls are TRBV5-4 and TRBJ2-1; D is uncertain. The V end lost 3 bases, the J end lost 5 bases, and 15 bases lay between the germline ends. The CDR3 is 15 amino acids. The V gene's germline CDR1 is SGHNT and CDR2 YYREEE (reference sequence). As DNA, the CDR3 is TGTGCCAGCAGCTCTGAGCCTCAGGTCCACAATGAGCAGTTCTTC. Translating it yields CASSSEPQVHNEQFF.

This clone was counted a few times. This chain joins TRBV3-1 (or the pseudogene TRBV3-2) and TRBJ1-1; D is possibly TRBD1 (5 bases). The CDR3 runs 17 residues. The germline V gene has CDR1 LGHDT and CDR2 YNNKEL (reference sequence). V lost 0 bases and J lost 4, with 18 bases in between. CDR3 sequence (DNA): TGTGCCAGCAGCCAAGAGGTCATGGGGGGAGTGGTCACTGAAGCTTTCTTT. The encoded protein is CASSQEVMGGVVTEAFF.

The chain joins TRBV28 to TRBJ1-4; a possible D gene is TRBD1 (5 bases). Germline CDR1 and CDR2: MDHEN and SYDVKM. V was cut by 11 bases and J by 11 bases, with 15 bases left in between. The CDR3 sequence is 11 residues long. CDR3 DNA: TGTGCCGCTCCGCCGGGGGTGAAACTGTTTTTT. Its translation is CAAPPGVKLFF.

This CDR3 reads CASSSQGFESGNTIYF. The CDR3 DNA follows: TGTGCCAGCAGTTCACAGGGTTTTGAATCTGGAAACACCATATATTTT. This chain connects TRBV28 to TRBJ1-3; D possibly corresponds to TRBD1 (6 bases). This CDR3 has 16 residues. CDR1 is MDHEN, CDR2 SYDVKM, per germline. V was clipped by 4 bases and J by 1 base, with 14 bases between them.

The chain recombines TRBV28 with TRBJ1-4, with TRBD1 matching over 10 bases. This CDR3 is 15 amino acids long. Germline CDR1 MDHEN, CDR2 SYDVKM. J was trimmed by 6 bases and V by 6 bases; bases with no gene match: 7. CDR3 coding DNA: TGTGCCAGCAGCAAGAGCGGACAGGGGGATGAAAAACTGTTTTTT. This codes for CASSKSGQGDEKLFF.

This chain connects TRBV7-9 to TRBJ2-1; tentative D call: TRBD1 (5 bases). Trimming stripped 1 base from V and 4 bases from J, with 8 bases between. This CDR3 contains 14 residues. Germline V lookup: CDR1 SEHNR, CDR2 FQNEAQ (reference sequence). This chain's CDR3 is CASSLVRQYNEQFF. CDR3 bases: TGTGCCAGCAGCTTAGTGCGACAGTACAATGAGCAGTTCTTC.

In its sample, this clone was seen a few times. The rearrangement links TRBV5-1 to TRBJ2-7; 11 bases are a match to TRBD2. Germline CDR1 reads SGHRS; CDR2 reads YFSETQ. CDR3 length equals 14 residues. Germline trimming cut 5 bases from V and 3 bases from J; bases unmatched to any gene: 4. CDR3 amino acids: CASSGTSGSYEQYF. As DNA, the CDR3 is TGCGCCAGCAGTGGCACTAGCGGGAGCTACGAGCAGTACTTC.